This TCR beta chain was identified during a study of blood T cell repertoires in COVID-19. Study-level information: Material from acute and convalescent COVID-19 was sourced from the United States, Italy and Spain.

The V end was cut by 4 bases, the J end by 0 bases, with 6 bases between. The germline V gene has CDR1 MGHRA and CDR2 YSYEKL. The CDR3 runs 14 residues. Using immunoSEQ multiplex PCR, the repertoire was profiled, and TCRdb retains in-frame clones only, with some absent. This table has around 110,000 clones, 88% appearing once. The clonotype originates from a man aged 45-60 years with active or convalescent COVID-19. Sequencing was performed on peripheral blood. This chain joins TRBV4-1 and TRBJ1-4, with no clear D. DNA for the CDR3: TGCGCCAGCAGCCCAATAGCAACTAATGAAAAACTGTTTTTT. It codes for CASSPIATNEKLFF.